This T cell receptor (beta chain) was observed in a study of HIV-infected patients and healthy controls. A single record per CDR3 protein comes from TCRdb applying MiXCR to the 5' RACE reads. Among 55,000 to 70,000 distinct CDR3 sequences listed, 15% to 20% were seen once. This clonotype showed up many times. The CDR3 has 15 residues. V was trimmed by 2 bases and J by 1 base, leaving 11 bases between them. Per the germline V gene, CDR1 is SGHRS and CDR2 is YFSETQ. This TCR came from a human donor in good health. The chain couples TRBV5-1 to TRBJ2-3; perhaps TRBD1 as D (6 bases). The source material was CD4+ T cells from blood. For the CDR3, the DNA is TGCGCCAGCAGCTTATACGGACAGCGCACAGATACGCAGTATTTT. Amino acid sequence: CASSLYGQRTDTQYF.